The 20 T cell receptor beta chains in this list originate from one sample, sequenced in a study of shared clonotypes between healthy human individuals. TCRdb's table, derived via immunoSEQ multiplex PCR, lists solely in-frame clones and lacks some. The profile shows roughly 1,800,000 clones, roughly 95% of them singletons. Selected positively for CCR7 and CD45RO-negative, naive CD8 cells excluded terminally differentiated effector memory CD45RA+ cells. Sequenced: naive CD8+ T cells sorted from blood. The receptors shown here come from a man aged 18 to 35 in good health.

The CDR3 DNA reads as TGCGCCAGCAGTGGACAGGGGGCTTGGGAGCAGTACTTC. It encodes CASSGQGAWEQYF. V gene TRBV10-2 combines with J gene TRBJ2-7, with 10 nucleotides matching TRBD1. Germline trimming cut 4 bases from V and 7 bases from J; bases unmatched to any gene: 4. The CDR3 length is 13 residues. The germline CDR1 and CDR2 sequences are WSHSY and SAAADI.

The rearrangement joins TRBV28 to TRBJ2-7; D is undetermined. This CDR3 is built from 15 residues. V was trimmed by 4 bases and J by 4 bases, leaving 17 bases between them. Per germline, CDR1 MDHEN and CDR2 SYDVKM. CDR3 sequence (DNA): TGTGCCAGCAGTTCCGTAGTCGCCCAGAAGTACGAGCAGTACTTC. Translation: CASSSVVAQKYEQYF.

The chain joins TRBV28 to TRBJ2-2; no reliable D call. CDR1 is MDHEN, CDR2 SYDVKM, per germline. CDR3 length: 19 residues. With 6 bases removed from V and 0 bases from J, the gap between germline ends came to 23 bases. CDR3 sequence: CASRALYGASIPNTGELFF. Written as DNA, the CDR3 is TGTGCCAGCAGGGCTTTGTATGGAGCGAGCATACCGAACACCGGGGAGCTGTTTTTT.

The rearrangement uses TRBV27 and TRBJ1-2; D may be TRBD1 (6 bases). Between the trimmed V and J ends, which lost 4 bases and 9 bases, there was a span of 15 bases. Germline V gives CDR1 MNHEY, CDR2 SMNVEV (reference sequence). This CDR3 comprises 13 residues. In nucleotides, the CDR3 is TGTGCCAGCAGTTATCAGACAGGCTTTAGCTACACCTTC. It yields the protein CASSYQTGFSYTF.

The chain has TRBV7-2 and TRBJ2-7; D may be TRBD2 (6 bases). CDR1 is SGHTA and CDR2 is FQGNSA in the germline V gene. The CDR3 totals 15 residues. The germline V and J ends were trimmed by 1 base and 0 bases, with 10 bases remaining between them. CDR3 sequence: CASSLGAGLSYEQYF. In nucleotides, the CDR3 is TGTGCCAGCAGCTTAGGGGCGGGACTCTCCTACGAGCAGTACTTC.

The V gene is TRBV5-1, the J gene TRBJ2-3, with 10 nucleotides matching TRBD2. Germline lookup yields CDR1 SGHRS and CDR2 YFSETQ. This CDR3 spans 16 amino acids. Germline trimming cut 3 bases from V and 3 bases from J; bases unmatched to any gene: 7. CDR3 region: CASSSSLAGVTDTQYF. The DNA for the CDR3 is TGCGCCAGCAGCTCAAGCCTAGCGGGAGTGACAGATACGCAGTATTTT. Supplemented by reference TRBV5-1 and TRBJ2-3, the full variable domain reads KAGVTQTPRYLIKTRGQQVTLSCSPISGHRSVSWYQQTPGQGLQFLFEYFSETQRNKGNFPGRFSGRQFSNSRSEMNVSTLELGDSALYLCASSSSLAGVTDTQYFGPGTRLTVL.

V usage is TRBV4-3 and J usage is TRBJ2-1, with TRBD2 matching over 8 bases. CDR3 size: 17 residues. V shed 0 bases, J shed 3 bases, and the junction held 7 bases outside the gene matches. The germline gives CDR1 LGHNA, CDR2 YSLEER. CDR3 amino acids: CASSQEVPSGSYNEQFF. CDR3 DNA sequence: TGCGCCAGCAGCCAAGAGGTACCCAGCGGGAGCTACAATGAGCAGTTCTTC.

J is TRBJ2-7 and V is TRBV29-1, with 9 positions matching TRBD2. Germline V gene sequence: CDR1 SQVTM, CDR2 ANQGSEA. The CDR3 has 12 residues. The V gene end was trimmed by 2 bases and the J gene end by 4 bases; junction bases not matched to a gene: 0. CDR3 nucleotide sequence: TGCAGCGTTGAACTAGCGGGGTACGAGCAGTACTTC. Its protein is CSVELAGYEQYF.

Comments on this clone: Compared with germline, one end of the junction differs, possibly owing to a read error. This chain connects TRBV4-3 to TRBJ2-7, with D possibly TRBD2 on 5 matching bases. Germline lookup yields CDR1 LGHNA and CDR2 YSLEER. This CDR3 has 15 amino acids. CDR3 sequence: CASSEDPAEYYEQYF. The CDR3 DNA reads as TGCGCCAGCAGCGAAGATCCAGCGGAATACTACGAGCAGTACTTC.

The J gene is TRBJ2-4, the V gene TRBV19; D may be TRBD1 (6 bases). The V end was cut by 5 bases, the J end by 5 bases, with 13 bases between. The CDR3 has 14 residues. Germline-derived CDR1 and CDR2 are LNHDA and SQIVND (reference sequence). CDR3 sequence: CASSWGLDENIQYF. Here the CDR3 DNA reads TGTGCCAGTAGTTGGGGGCTTGATGAAAACATTCAGTACTTC. The full variable domain, with the rest looked up from reference TRBV19 and TRBJ2-4, is DGGITQSPKYLFRKEGQNVTLSCEQNLNHDAMYWYRQDPGQGLRLIYYSQIVNDFQKGDIAEGYSVSREKKESFPLTVTSAQKNPTAFYLCASSWGLDENIQYFGAGTRLSVL.

This sequence joins TRBV10-2 and TRBJ1-6, with 7 positions matching TRBD1. Germline V lookup: CDR1 WSHSY, CDR2 SAAADI. The CDR3 is 15 residues long. Trimming at V came to 2 bases and at J to 10 bases, leaving 8 bases not matched to a gene. The CDR3, as DNA: TGCGCCAGCAGTGAGGGTACAGGGGTACGATCACCCCTCCACTTT. As protein: CASSEGTGVRSPLHF.

This chain joins TRBV5-6 and TRBJ2-5; D remains ambiguous. The CDR3 totals 15 residues. The V end was cut by 0 bases, the J end by 5 bases, with 14 bases between. CDR1 is SGHDT, CDR2 YYEEEE, per germline. This CDR3 is CASSLDFRVGETQYF. CDR3 nucleotides: TGTGCCAGCAGCTTGGATTTCCGGGTAGGGGAGACCCAGTACTTC. The variable domain in full, completed from reference TRBV5-6 and TRBJ2-5, reads DAGVTQSPTHLIKTRGQQVTLRCSPKSGHDTVSWYQQALGQGPQFIFQYYEEEERQRGNFPDRFSGHQFPNYSSELNVNALLLGDSALYLCASSLDFRVGETQYFGPGTRLLVL.

This clone was seen once. The V call is TRBV11-3, the J call TRBJ2-3, with D maybe TRBD1 (7 bases). Trimming shortened V by 4 bases and J by 1 base, and 18 bases separated the two germline ends. The germline CDR1 and CDR2 sequences are SGHNT and YENEEA. The CDR3 extends over 17 amino acids. The CDR3 here is CASSSGADRAGTDTQYF. CDR3 coding DNA: TGTGCCAGCAGCTCGGGGGCTGACAGGGCAGGCACAGATACGCAGTATTTT. Filled out from reference TRBV11-3 and TRBJ2-3, the complete variable domain reads EAGVVQSPRYKIIEKKQPVAFWCNPISGHNTLYWYLQNLGQGPELLIRYENEEAVDDSQLPKDRFSAERLKGVDSTLKIQPAELGDSAVYLCASSSGADRAGTDTQYFGPGTRLTVL.

CDR3 coding DNA: TGTGCCAGCAGTTACTCATATCACCTCGGTACCGGGGAGCTGTTTTTT. This encodes CASSYSYHLGTGELFF. The gene calls are TRBV6-5 and TRBJ2-2; D gene unclear. The CDR3 is 16 residues long. The V and J ends lost 0 bases and 5 bases respectively, with 13 bases between them. The germline gives CDR1 MNHEY, CDR2 SVGAGI.

The rearrangement uses TRBV7-9 and TRBJ1-2; no definite D call. The CDR3 totals 17 residues. V lost 1 base and J 4 bases, leaving 19 bases between the germline ends. Germline assignment: CDR1 SEHNR and CDR2 FQNEAQ (reference sequence). The CDR3 DNA is TGTGCCAGCAGCTTAGGACGATTCGGGGAAGGAGGCTATGGCTACACCTTC. Protein sequence: CASSLGRFGEGGYGYTF. The full variable domain, with the rest looked up from reference TRBV7-9 and TRBJ1-2, is DTGVSQNPRHKITKRGQNVTFRCDPISEHNRLYWYRQTLGQGPEFLTYFQNEAQLEKSRLLSDRFSAERPKGSFSTLEIQRTEQGDSAMYLCASSLGRFGEGGYGYTFGSGTRLTVV.

The chain employs TRBV9 and TRBJ2-1, with 13 bases that match TRBD2. Germline-derived CDR1 and CDR2 are SGDLS and YYNGEE. J gave up 5 bases and V 4 bases, and 12 bases lay outside the gene matches. The CDR3 length is 18 residues. The CDR3 is CASSSRLAGGPYNNEQFF. CDR3 DNA sequence: TGTGCCAGCAGCAGTCGACTAGCGGGAGGACCTTATAACAATGAGCAGTTCTTC.

The chain links TRBV5-4 to TRBJ2-5, with D maybe TRBD2 (5 bases). Trimming pared 3 bases from V and 5 bases from J, leaving 14 bases between. Germline V lookup: CDR1 SGHNT, CDR2 YYREEE (reference sequence). The CDR3 has 14 amino acids. This CDR3 is CASSWREGEETQYF. CDR3 in DNA: TGTGCCAGCAGCTGGAGAGAGGGCGAGGAGACCCAGTACTTC.

V is TRBV19 and J is TRBJ2-3; D remains ambiguous. The V end was cut by 7 bases, the J end by 4 bases, with 9 bases between. The CDR3 has 12 amino acids. Germline V lookup: CDR1 LNHDA, CDR2 SQIVND (reference sequence). This CDR3 is CASMDPPDTQYF. The CDR3 coding sequence is TGTGCCAGTATGGACCCTCCAGATACGCAGTATTTT.

This chain joins TRBV29-1 and TRBJ2-1; D ambiguous. The CDR3 is 16 residues long. CDR1 is SQVTM, CDR2 ANQGSEA, per germline. Trimming took off 7 bases at V and 3 bases at J, with 22 bases between the two ends. CDR3 bases: TGCAGCGCAGCCCTTGTTGCCCCCGCATACTACAATGAGCAGTTCTTC. Amino acid sequence: CSAALVAPAYYNEQFF.

This clone was counted once. The chain couples TRBV4-1 to TRBJ2-5; 7 nucleotides agree with TRBD2. The length of the CDR3 is 15 residues. Germline V CDR1 and CDR2: MGHRA, YSYEKL. The junction had 5 bases not matched to a gene; V was cut back by 1 base and J by 3 bases. CDR3 loop: CASSQVHLAEETQYF. CDR3 in DNA: TGCGCCAGCAGCCAAGTCCATCTAGCGGAAGAGACCCAGTACTTC.